Following are 9 T cell receptor beta chains from one sample sequenced in a study of molecular identifiers for immune sequencing clone quantification. TCRdb re-called the PCR reads with MiXCR, one entry per CDR3 protein. This table has hundreds of thousands of distinct CDR3 sequences, about 25% appearing once. The sequencing input was naive CD8+ T cells from blood, with Jurkat cell RNA spiked in. The subset: FACS-sorted CD8+CD4-CCR7+CD45RA+ naive T cells. These receptors were collected from a human donor in good health. Some libraries in this study had Jurkat cell RNA spiked in.

The CDR3: CSARNEIDYEQYF. Written as DNA, the CDR3 is TGCAGTGCTAGAAATGAAATCGACTACGAGCAGTACTTC. The chain has TRBV20-1 and TRBJ2-7; no firm D call. Germline V gene lookup returns CDR1 DFQATT and CDR2 SNEGSKA (reference sequence). Trimming removed 2 bases from V and 3 bases from J, with 11 bases in between. The CDR3 spans 13 residues.

There are many counts of this clonotype. The genes are TRBV28 and TRBJ2-3, with D unclear. Trimming left V 8 bases short and J 5 bases short, with 8 bases between. The CDR3 is 11 residues long. The V gene's germline CDR1 is MDHEN and CDR2 SYDVKM. CDR3 protein: CASGDGDTQYF. As DNA, the CDR3 is TGTGCCAGCGGAGATGGAGATACGCAGTATTTT.

This clonotype was observed a few times. The chain uses TRBV5-6 and TRBJ2-5; 9 bases match TRBD1. Unmatched junction bases numbered 7, after V lost 4 bases and J lost 6 bases. The CDR3 extends over 14 amino acids. CDR1 SGHDT and CDR2 YYEEEE come from the germline V gene. CDR3 in DNA: TGTGCCAGCAGCCCCGGGACAGGGCCCAAGACCCAGTACTTC. Protein sequence: CASSPGTGPKTQYF.

The rearrangement links TRBV9 to TRBJ2-5, with TRBD1 as a possible D gene (5 bases). The CDR3 spans 14 residues. V shed 7 bases and J shed 4 bases, with 17 bases lying between them. CDR1 SGDLS and CDR2 YYNGEE come from the germline V gene. The CDR3 DNA sequence: TGTGCCAGCGGCCAGGGTTTTCTTGGAGAGACCCAGTACTTC. Its translation: CASGQGFLGETQYF.

This clonotype was counted ten times or more. This chain connects TRBV4-3 to TRBJ2-1; 8 bases match TRBD1. V shed 1 base, J shed 6 bases, and the junction held 5 bases outside the gene matches. The CDR3 loop spans 15 amino acids. The germline CDR1 and CDR2 sequences are LGHNA and YSLEER. CDR3 DNA: TGCGCCAGCAGCCAAGCAGGGGGCAGCATCAATGAGCAGTTCTTC. Translated: CASSQAGGSINEQFF.

This clonotype was counted at least ten times. The rearrangement links TRBV14 to TRBJ2-2, with D uncertain. Germline CDR1 SGHDN, CDR2 FVKESK. Deletions cut 4 bases from V and 0 bases from J, with 12 bases between. The CDR3 has 16 amino acids. The CDR3 reads CASSPDMYANTGELFF. The CDR3 DNA reads as TGTGCCAGCAGCCCTGACATGTACGCGAACACCGGGGAGCTGTTTTTT.

This clonotype has more than one count but fewer than ten. This rearrangement joins TRBV4-3 to TRBJ2-7; D might be TRBD1 (6 bases). The CDR3 runs to 15 residues. Germline V gene data show CDR1 as LGHNA and CDR2 as YSLEER. V dropped 0 bases and J dropped 6 bases, with 15 bases sitting between them. The CDR3 nucleotides are TGCGCCAGCAGCCAAGATATCGCCGGGACAAGCGAGCAGTACTTC. Protein: CASSQDIAGTSEQYF.

The rearrangement links TRBV20-1 to TRBJ2-7; 7 bases are shared with TRBD2. Germline loops: CDR1 DFQATT, CDR2 SNEGSKA (reference sequence). The CDR3 covers 13 residues. The trim removed 6 bases at V and 2 bases at J, leaving 7 bases unmatched. The CDR3 loop is CSARDYQTYEQYF. CDR3 in DNA: TGCAGTGCCAGGGACTACCAGACCTACGAGCAGTACTTC.

This clonotype has more than one count but fewer than ten. The chain uses TRBV4-3 and TRBJ2-7; possibly TRBD1 for D (7 bases). The CDR3 is 15 amino acids. Germline-derived CDR1 and CDR2 are LGHNA and YSLEER. V lost 4 bases and J lost 4, with 17 bases in between. CDR3 residues: CASSRGTDPIYEQYF. Written as DNA, the CDR3 is TGCGCCAGCAGCCGCGGGACAGACCCGATTTACGAGCAGTACTTC.